The 8 T cell receptor beta chains given below trace back to one sample, sequenced in a study of T-cell memory formation after mild COVID-19. One entry per CDR3 protein, called by TCRdb with MiXCR from the 5' RACE reads. The sample yields around 50,000 distinct CDR3 sequences, around 12% seen once. Sequencing was performed on PBMCs or a T cell subset sorted from them (not recorded which). The receptors here all came from a man younger than 35 who had mild COVID-19 (a few samples of this study predate the infection). Cell type and time point are not known.

The V call is TRBV6-5, the J call TRBJ1-1; D gene ambiguous. Trimming took off 6 bases at V and 1 base at J, with 9 bases between the two ends. The CDR3 is made up of 13 amino acids. The germline gives CDR1 MNHEY, CDR2 SVGAGI. The CDR3 DNA sequence: TGTGCCAGCAGGGAGAGGCCGAACACTGAAGCTTTCTTT. Translating it yields CASRERPNTEAFF.

This sequence joins TRBV12-3 or TRBV12-4 and TRBJ2-1; D gene uncertain. CDR3 size: 10 residues. V was shortened by 6 bases and J by 9 bases, with 6 bases between the two germline ends. Written as DNA, the CDR3 is TGTGCCAGCAGCAGCCTTGAGCAGTTCTTC. The encoded protein is CASSSLEQFF.

V usage is TRBV4-3 and J usage is TRBJ2-2; D may be TRBD1 or TRBD2 (5 bases each). Trimming took off 4 bases at V and 3 bases at J, with 9 bases between the two ends. Per germline, CDR1 LGHNA and CDR2 YSLEER. The CDR3 totals 14 residues. The CDR3 bases are TGCGCCAGCAGCCTCGGGGACGACACCGGGGAGCTGTTTTTT. Its protein product is CASSLGDDTGELFF.

In this sample, this clonotype turned up a few times. The rearrangement uses TRBV4-3 and TRBJ1-6; 9 bases map to TRBD1. This CDR3 is 13 amino acids long. Unmatched junction bases numbered 8, after V lost 11 bases and J lost 9 bases. Per germline, CDR1 LGHNA and CDR2 YSLEER. This CDR3 is CAASRDRASPLHF. CDR3 in DNA: TGCGCCGCCAGCCGGGACAGGGCTTCACCCCTCCACTTT.

This clonotype has more than one count but fewer than ten. This rearrangement joins TRBV12-3 or TRBV12-4 to TRBJ1-2, with TRBD1 as a possible D gene (6 bases). V lost 1 base and J 3 bases, leaving 12 bases between the germline ends. The CDR3 has 15 amino acids. CDR3 sequence: CASSLVGAADYGYTF. For the CDR3, the DNA is TGTGCCAGCAGTTTAGTGGGGGCGGCGGACTATGGCTACACCTTC.

In its sample, this clonotype was seen a few times. The chain recombines TRBV10-3 with TRBJ1-2; 7 nucleotides match TRBD1. V lost 3 bases and J lost 4; bases outside the gene matches: 8. The CDR3 consists of 15 residues. CDR1 is ENHRY, CDR2 SYGVKD, per germline. CDR3 residues: CAISDVGTDVYGYTF. For the CDR3, the DNA is TGTGCCATCAGTGATGTTGGGACAGATGTCTATGGCTACACCTTC.

The chain uses TRBV20-1 and TRBJ1-2; 9 nucleotides align to TRBD1. The ends lost 6 bases at V and 4 bases at J; junction bases unmatched: 3. CDR1 is DFQATT and CDR2 is SNEGSKA in the germline V gene (reference sequence). CDR3 length equals 12 residues. The CDR3 region is CSAKTGGYGYTF. The CDR3, as DNA: TGCAGTGCAAAGACAGGGGGCTATGGCTACACCTTC.

This clonotype was found many times. V is TRBV12-3 or TRBV12-4 and J is TRBJ2-1, with D possibly being TRBD1 or TRBD2 (5 bases each). Trimming cost V 1 base and J 5 bases, with 9 bases left between them. The CDR3 sequence is 14 residues long. The CDR3 DNA is TGTGCCAGCAGTTTAGGAGGGGAGAACAATGAGCAGTTCTTC. This encodes CASSLGGENNEQFF.